This TCR beta chain was observed in a study of cytomegalovirus exposure and HLA in healthy donors. As concerns this clone: Its antigen is unknown.

The PCR had 60 Vbeta and 13 Jbeta primers. TCRdb's copy holds only in-frame clones and misses some; the assay was immunoSEQ multiplex PCR. The sample shows hundreds of thousands of clones, roughly 89% of them seen only once. Notes on the study in general: Later examination showed HLA-associated TCR beta chains had greater clonal expansion than equally common others.

Germline V gene sequence: CDR1 MNHNS, CDR2 SASEGT. The CDR3 extends over 15 amino acids. The J segment lost 9 bases and the V segment lost 4 bases, leaving 9 bases of the junction unmatched. The chain carries TRBV6-1 and TRBJ2-1, with 10 nucleotides matching TRBD1. The receptor was isolated from a woman under 30 in good health and CMV-seronegative. The sequencing sample was made of PBMCs. The CDR3 reads CASSGRDRGKGEQFF. CDR3 in DNA: TGTGCCAGCAGTGGCCGGGACAGGGGAAAAGGTGAGCAGTTCTTC.